This TCR beta chain was identified during a study of T-cell memory formation after mild COVID-19. Turning to the study itself: TCR clusters were mostly donor specific. Study results and limitations: Prior to infection, memory already included some responding clones, suggesting cross-reactive memory joined.

The TCR alpha and TCR beta cDNA libraries, bearing sample barcodes and UMIs, were generated by 5'RACE using constant-segment primers. TCRdb itself ran the 5' RACE reads through MiXCR, one entry per CDR3 protein. The table has fewer than 15,000 distinct CDR3 sequences, 9.5% to 15% seen once; the top ten hold about 45%. This clonotype was counted ten times or more. What it binds is unknown. The CDR3 is made up of 15 amino acids. Germline CDR1 DFQATT, CDR2 SNEGSKA (reference sequence). J was trimmed by 0 bases and V by 5 bases; bases with no gene match: 8. Sequences were obtained from PBMCs or a T cell subset sorted from them (not recorded which). The chain employs TRBV20-1 and TRBJ2-7, with 9 bases that match TRBD1. The TCR originated in an adult woman who had mild COVID-19 (a few samples of this study predate the infection). Cell type and time point are not known. Here the CDR3 reads CSAYSPGQGSYEQYF. The CDR3 nucleotides are TGCAGTGCTTACTCACCGGGACAGGGCTCCTACGAGCAGTACTTC.